This note documents a single TCR beta chain sequence. Its matching antigen is unknown. The data belong to a study of T cell responses to AZD1222 COVID-19 vaccine. The V gene's germline CDR1 is KGHSH and CDR2 LQKENI. The CDR3 length is 11 residues. V lost 4 bases, J lost 8 bases, and 8 bases lay in between. Clones were read by immunoSEQ multiplex PCR, and TCRdb kept only the in-frame ones, dropping some. The sample holds 95,000 to 150,000 clones, roughly 91% seen once. General study points: Scientists sampled the repertoires only once the peak T cell response had passed. Regions 160-218 and 743-854 dominated among vaccine-associated CD4 TCRs spanning spike. Rises in breadth and depth of Spike-specific TCRs came after two AZD1222 doses. Clonal diversity may have been underestimated in mostly white British donors.

This sequence was found in an adult in good health. Sequences were derived from peripheral blood, sampled on day 0 of MenACWY control vaccination. The chain couples TRBV18 to TRBJ1-1, with D uncertain. The CDR3 sequence: CASSLAEEAFF. Here the CDR3 DNA reads TGTGCCAGCTCACTCGCGGAAGAAGCTTTCTTT.